The 17 T cell receptor beta chains below come from one sample, sequenced in a study of shared clonotypes between healthy human individuals. Profiled with immunoSEQ multiplex PCR; TCRdb holds only in-frame clones, not every one. The table shows approximately 2.3 million clones, with just over 90% occurring only once. Sequenced sample: naive CD4+ T cells from PBMCs. As to subset: CD45RA+ positively selected. These TCRs come from a man younger than 30 in good health. Some clones in this sample may be carry-over from other donors' samples.

This rearrangement joins TRBV29-1 to TRBJ2-7; 9 bases are a match to TRBD1. Germline trimming cut 7 bases from V and 12 bases from J; bases unmatched to any gene: 13. The CDR3 spans 12 residues. In germline, CDR1 is SQVTM, CDR2 ANQGSEA. CDR3: CSADLLGTGLYF. DNA for the CDR3: TGCAGCGCAGACCTCTTGGGGACAGGGTTGTACTTC.

The V call is TRBV2, the J call TRBJ2-3, with 9 bases matching TRBD2. There are 14 residues in the CDR3. Germline CDR1 is SNHLY and CDR2 is FYNNEI. Trimming cost V 8 bases and J 4 bases; bases outside gene matches: 7. The CDR3 sequence is CASGSGSGADTQYF. The CDR3 DNA is TGTGCCAGCGGTAGCGGGAGTGGCGCAGATACGCAGTATTTT.

The rearrangement uses TRBV30 and TRBJ2-7; D tentatively reads TRBD1 or TRBD2 (6 bases each). CDR3 length: 14 residues. CDR1 is GTSNPN, CDR2 SVGIG, per germline (reference sequence). Trimming left V 4 bases short and J 6 bases short, with 19 bases between. CDR3 DNA: TGTGCCTGGAAGGTTGGCGGGACACCTCTCGAGCAGTACTTC. It translates to CAWKVGGTPLEQYF.

This clone was seen a few times. The chain combines TRBV9 with TRBJ2-1, with D perhaps TRBD2 (5 bases). The CDR3 has 14 amino acids. Trimming cost V 6 bases and J 10 bases, with 20 bases left between them. Germline V gene lookup returns CDR1 SGDLS and CDR2 YYNGEE. Written as DNA, the CDR3 is TGTGCCAGCACCCCCCCGGACTGGCTTGGAGAGCAGTTCTTC. This encodes CASTPPDWLGEQFF.

The chain links TRBV20-1 to TRBJ1-2, with D perhaps TRBD1 (5 bases). The CDR3 is 11 amino acids. Germline V gives CDR1 DFQATT, CDR2 SNEGSKA (reference sequence). V lost 5 bases and J lost 2, with 6 bases in between. The CDR3: CSAGGNYGYTF. CDR3 nucleotides: TGCAGTGCTGGGGGGAACTATGGCTACACCTTC.

The chain combines TRBV11-3 with TRBJ2-3, with D unclear. In germline, CDR1 is SGHNT, CDR2 YENEEA. V was cut by 5 bases and J by 5 bases, with 8 bases left in between. The CDR3 has 12 amino acids. This chain's CDR3 is CASSPTGDTQYF. Written as DNA, the CDR3 is TGTGCCAGCAGCCCGACTGGAGATACGCAGTATTTT.

CDR3 DNA: TGTGCCAGCAGTTTGTCGGGGTACCACGAGCAGTACTTC. This encodes CASSLSGYHEQYF. The chain uses TRBV28 and TRBJ2-7; tentatively, D is TRBD2 (5 bases). Germline CDR1 reads MDHEN; CDR2 reads SYDVKM. The CDR3 length is 13 residues. Trimming took off 3 bases at V and 5 bases at J, with 11 bases between the two ends. The entire variable domain, with the rest obtained from reference TRBV28 and TRBJ2-7, is as follows: DVKVTQSSRYLVKRTGEKVFLECVQDMDHENMFWYRQDPGLGLRLIYFSYDVKMKEKGDIPEGYSVSREKKERFSLILESASTNQTSMYLCASSLSGYHEQYFGPGTRLTVT.

The J gene is TRBJ2-3, the V gene TRBV5-1, with 12 bases aligning to TRBD1. The CDR3 extends over 18 amino acids. Germline CDR1 is SGHRS and CDR2 is YFSETQ. V was pared by 4 bases and J by 3 bases, with 12 bases of the junction left unmatched. The CDR3 DNA reads as TGCGCCAGCAGCCCGAACCGGGACAGGGGGCATCGTACAGATACGCAGTATTTT. It specifies CASSPNRDRGHRTDTQYF.

The chain combines TRBV11-3 with TRBJ2-7; 7 positions match TRBD1. J lost 0 bases, V lost 5 bases, and 4 bases had no gene match. Per germline, CDR1 SGHNT and CDR2 YENEEA. The CDR3 is made up of 14 amino acids. The CDR3 here is CASSPGQHSYEQYF. The DNA for the CDR3 is TGTGCCAGCAGCCCGGGACAGCACTCCTACGAGCAGTACTTC.

The J gene is TRBJ2-3, the V gene TRBV7-2; the D gene is possibly TRBD2 (5 bases). The germline V gene has CDR1 SGHTA and CDR2 FQGNSA. Trimming stripped 1 base from V and 0 bases from J, with 11 bases between. This CDR3 has 16 amino acids. The CDR3 is CASSLGLSGSTDTQYF. The CDR3 region has the DNA TGTGCCAGCAGCTTAGGCTTAAGCGGCAGCACAGATACGCAGTATTTT.

This clone has just one count. The chain has TRBV5-1 and TRBJ2-3; D unresolved. Trimming removed 4 bases at V and 1 base at J, with 16 bases between. Germline assignment: CDR1 SGHRS and CDR2 YFSETQ. The CDR3 runs 16 residues. The CDR3 spells CASSPQARSGTDTQYF. DNA of the CDR3: TGCGCCAGCAGCCCCCAGGCCAGGTCGGGCACAGATACGCAGTATTTT.

J is TRBJ2-5 and V is TRBV19, with a tentative D call TRBD2 (7 bases). The germline V and J ends were trimmed by 6 bases and 4 bases, with 12 bases remaining between them. CDR3 length equals 13 residues. Germline CDR1 and CDR2: LNHDA and SQIVND (reference sequence). The CDR3 protein is CASSEGGVETQYF. The CDR3 DNA is TGTGCCAGTAGCGAAGGGGGGGTAGAGACCCAGTACTTC.

The chain combines TRBV28 with TRBJ2-5, with TRBD1 matching over 10 bases. This CDR3 has 18 amino acids. Germline CDR1 and CDR2: MDHEN and SYDVKM. J lost 4 bases, V lost 5 bases, and 16 bases had no gene match. The CDR3 DNA follows: TGTGCCAGCAGTCCTTCCCTCCTGACAGGGGGCCCTGCAGAGACCCAGTACTTC. It yields the protein CASSPSLLTGGPAETQYF. The entire variable domain, with the rest obtained from reference TRBV28 and TRBJ2-5, is as follows: DVKVTQSSRYLVKRTGEKVFLECVQDMDHENMFWYRQDPGLGLRLIYFSYDVKMKEKGDIPEGYSVSREKKERFSLILESASTNQTSMYLCASSPSLLTGGPAETQYFGPGTRLLVL.

Remarks on this clone: Distinct nucleotide sequences in the sample also encode this CDR3. This rearrangement joins TRBV5-1 to TRBJ1-4; weak D call: TRBD1 (6 bases). The CDR3 is made up of 15 amino acids. Per germline, CDR1 SGHRS and CDR2 YFSETQ. V shed 0 bases and J shed 0 bases, with 6 bases lying between them. Here the CDR3 DNA reads TGCGCCAGCAGCTTGGCAGGGGCAACTAATGAAAAACTGTTTTTT. It is translated as CASSLAGATNEKLFF.

The V gene is TRBV7-3, the J gene TRBJ2-1; possibly TRBD1 or TRBD2 for D (5 bases each). The CDR3 length is 14 residues. Trimming pared 4 bases from V and 8 bases from J, leaving 15 bases between. In germline, CDR1 is SGHTA, CDR2 FQGTGA. The CDR3, as DNA: TGTGCCAGCAGCTCACGAGGGGCTTGGGATGAGCAGTTCTTC. Residues: CASSSRGAWDEQFF.

This chain uses TRBV6-5 with TRBJ1-5, with D unclear. Germline CDR1 and CDR2: MNHEY and SVGAGI. The germline V and J ends were trimmed by 4 bases and 6 bases, with 10 bases remaining between them. This CDR3 contains 13 residues. The chain's CDR3 is CASSWGMRQPQHF. The CDR3 DNA reads as TGTGCCAGCAGTTGGGGAATGCGTCAGCCCCAGCATTTT.

V usage is TRBV2 and J usage is TRBJ2-1; 14 positions match TRBD2. The germline V gene has CDR1 SNHLY and CDR2 FYNNEI. Trimming took 0 bases from V and 7 from J; bases not matched to a gene: 5. This CDR3 is 17 amino acids long. CDR3 amino acids: CASSEALGLAGGNEQFF. In DNA form, the CDR3 reads TGTGCCAGCAGTGAAGCCCTCGGACTAGCGGGAGGTAATGAGCAGTTCTTC.